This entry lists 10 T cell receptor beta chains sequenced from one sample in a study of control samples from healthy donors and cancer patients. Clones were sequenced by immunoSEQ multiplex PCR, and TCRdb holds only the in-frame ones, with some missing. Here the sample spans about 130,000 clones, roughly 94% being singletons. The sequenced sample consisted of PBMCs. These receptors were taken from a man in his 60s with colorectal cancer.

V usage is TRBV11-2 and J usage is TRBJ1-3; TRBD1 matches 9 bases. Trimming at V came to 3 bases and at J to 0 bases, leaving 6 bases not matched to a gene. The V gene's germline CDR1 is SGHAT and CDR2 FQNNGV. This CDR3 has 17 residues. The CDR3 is CASSLGTGSLSGNTIYF. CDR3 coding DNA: TGTGCCAGCAGCTTGGGGACAGGGTCTCTCTCTGGAAACACCATATATTTT.

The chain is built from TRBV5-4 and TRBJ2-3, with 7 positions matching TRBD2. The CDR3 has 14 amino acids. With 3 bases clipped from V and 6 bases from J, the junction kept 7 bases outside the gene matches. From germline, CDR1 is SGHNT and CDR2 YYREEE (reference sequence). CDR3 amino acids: CASSYREALDTQYF. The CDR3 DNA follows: TGTGCCAGCAGCTACCGGGAGGCCCTGGATACGCAGTATTTT.

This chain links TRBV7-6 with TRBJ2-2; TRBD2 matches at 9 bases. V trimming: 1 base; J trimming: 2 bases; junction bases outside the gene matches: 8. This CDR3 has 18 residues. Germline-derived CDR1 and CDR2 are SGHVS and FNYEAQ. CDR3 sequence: CASSLEGSGGPNTGELFF. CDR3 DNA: TGTGCCAGCAGCTTAGAAGGTAGCGGGGGCCCTAACACCGGGGAGCTGTTTTTT.

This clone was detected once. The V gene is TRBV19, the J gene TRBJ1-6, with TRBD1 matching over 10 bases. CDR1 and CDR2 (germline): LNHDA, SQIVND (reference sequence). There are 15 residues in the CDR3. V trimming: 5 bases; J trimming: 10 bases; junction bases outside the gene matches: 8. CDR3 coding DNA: TGTGCCAGTAGTCGCCACGGACAGGGGGGATCACCCCTCCACTTT. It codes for CASSRHGQGGSPLHF.

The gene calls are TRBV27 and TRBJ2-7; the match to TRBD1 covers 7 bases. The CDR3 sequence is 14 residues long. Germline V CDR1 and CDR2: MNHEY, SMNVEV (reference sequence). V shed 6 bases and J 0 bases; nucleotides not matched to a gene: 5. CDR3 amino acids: CASSQTGDSYEQYF. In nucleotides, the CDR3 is TGTGCCAGCAGCCAAACAGGGGACTCCTACGAGCAGTACTTC.

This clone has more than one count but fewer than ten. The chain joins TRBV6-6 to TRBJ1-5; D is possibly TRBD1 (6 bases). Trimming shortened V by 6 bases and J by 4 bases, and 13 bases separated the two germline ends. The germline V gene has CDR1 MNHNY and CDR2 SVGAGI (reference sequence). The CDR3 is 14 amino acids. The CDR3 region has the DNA TGTGCCAGCAGGCCCGACAGGCCTAATCAGCCCCAGCATTTT. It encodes CASRPDRPNQPQHF.

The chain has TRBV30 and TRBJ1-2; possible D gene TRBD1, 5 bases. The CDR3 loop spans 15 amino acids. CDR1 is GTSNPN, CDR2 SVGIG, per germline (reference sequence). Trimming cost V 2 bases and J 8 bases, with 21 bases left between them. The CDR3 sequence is CAWSRPGTIARGYTF. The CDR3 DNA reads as TGTGCCTGGAGTCGTCCAGGGACGATCGCGAGGGGCTACACCTTC.

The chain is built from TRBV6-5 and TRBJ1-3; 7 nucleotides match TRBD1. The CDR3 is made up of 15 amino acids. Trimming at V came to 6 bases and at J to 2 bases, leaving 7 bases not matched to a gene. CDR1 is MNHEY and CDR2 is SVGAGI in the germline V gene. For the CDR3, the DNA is TGTGCCAGCAGCGGGGGGACAGAAACTGGAAACACCATATATTTT. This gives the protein CASSGGTETGNTIYF.

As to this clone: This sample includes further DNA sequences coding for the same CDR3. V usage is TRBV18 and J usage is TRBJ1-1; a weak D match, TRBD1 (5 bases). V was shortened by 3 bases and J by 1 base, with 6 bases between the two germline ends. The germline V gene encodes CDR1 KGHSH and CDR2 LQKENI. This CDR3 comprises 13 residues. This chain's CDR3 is CASSPQGNTEAFF. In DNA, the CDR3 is TGTGCCAGCTCACCCCAGGGGAACACTGAAGCTTTCTTT.

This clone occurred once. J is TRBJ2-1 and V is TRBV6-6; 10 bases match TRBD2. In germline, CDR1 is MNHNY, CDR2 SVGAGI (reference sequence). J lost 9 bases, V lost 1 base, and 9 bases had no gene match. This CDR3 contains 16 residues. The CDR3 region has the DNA TGTGCCAGCAGTTACTTACTAGCGGGGACAAGCACTGAGCAGTTCTTC. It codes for CASSYLLAGTSTEQFF.